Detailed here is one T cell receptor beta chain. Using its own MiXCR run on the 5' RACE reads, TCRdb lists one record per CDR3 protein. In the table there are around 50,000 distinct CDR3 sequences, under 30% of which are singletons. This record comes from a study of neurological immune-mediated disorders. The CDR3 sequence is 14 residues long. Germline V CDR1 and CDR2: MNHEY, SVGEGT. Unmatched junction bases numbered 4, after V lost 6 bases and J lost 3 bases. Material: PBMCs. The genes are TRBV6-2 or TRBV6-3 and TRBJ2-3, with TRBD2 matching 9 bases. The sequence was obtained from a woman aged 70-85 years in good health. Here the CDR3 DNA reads TGTGCCAGCAGCCTAGCGGGAACGACAGATACGCAGTATTTT. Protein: CASSLAGTTDTQYF.